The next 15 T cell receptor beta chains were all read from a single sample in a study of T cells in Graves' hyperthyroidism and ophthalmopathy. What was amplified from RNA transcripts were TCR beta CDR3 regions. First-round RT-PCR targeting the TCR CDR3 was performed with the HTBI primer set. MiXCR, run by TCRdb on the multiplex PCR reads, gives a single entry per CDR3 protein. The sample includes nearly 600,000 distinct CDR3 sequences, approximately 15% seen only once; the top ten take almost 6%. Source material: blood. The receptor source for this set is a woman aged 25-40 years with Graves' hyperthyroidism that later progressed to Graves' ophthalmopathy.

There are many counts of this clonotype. CDR3: CASSQRSYNEQFF. In DNA form, the CDR3 reads TGTGCCAGTAGTCAGAGGTCCTACAATGAGCAGTTCTTC. The V call is TRBV19, the J call TRBJ2-1; D not resolved. Germline lookup yields CDR1 LNHDA and CDR2 SQIVND (reference sequence). This CDR3 is built from 13 residues. Trimming shortened V by 5 bases and J by 1 base, and 6 bases separated the two germline ends.

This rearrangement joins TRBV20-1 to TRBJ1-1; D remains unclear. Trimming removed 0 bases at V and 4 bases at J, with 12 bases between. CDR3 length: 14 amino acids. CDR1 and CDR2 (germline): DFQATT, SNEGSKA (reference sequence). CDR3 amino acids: CSARDSGSGTEAFF. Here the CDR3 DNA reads TGCAGTGCTAGAGATTCGGGGTCCGGCACTGAAGCTTTCTTT.

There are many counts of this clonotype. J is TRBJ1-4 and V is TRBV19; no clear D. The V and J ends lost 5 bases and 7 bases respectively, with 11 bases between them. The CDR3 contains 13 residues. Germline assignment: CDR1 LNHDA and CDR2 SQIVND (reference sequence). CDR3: CASSPLTGEKLFF. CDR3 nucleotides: TGTGCCAGTAGTCCGCTTACGGGTGAAAAACTGTTTTTT.

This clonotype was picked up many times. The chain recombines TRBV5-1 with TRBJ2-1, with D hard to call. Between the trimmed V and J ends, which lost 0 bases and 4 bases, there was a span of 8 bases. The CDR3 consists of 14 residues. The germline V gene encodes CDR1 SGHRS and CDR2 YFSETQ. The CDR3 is CASSLGFRYNEQFF. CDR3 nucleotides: TGCGCCAGCAGCTTGGGATTCCGTTACAATGAGCAGTTCTTC.

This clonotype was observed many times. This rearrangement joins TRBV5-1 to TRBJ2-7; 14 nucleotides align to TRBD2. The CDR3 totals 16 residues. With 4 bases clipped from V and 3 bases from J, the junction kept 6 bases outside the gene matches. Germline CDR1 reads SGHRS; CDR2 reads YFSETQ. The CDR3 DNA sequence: TGCGCCAGCAGCACCACCGGACTAGCGGGAGGCTACGAGCAGTACTTC. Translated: CASSTTGLAGGYEQYF.

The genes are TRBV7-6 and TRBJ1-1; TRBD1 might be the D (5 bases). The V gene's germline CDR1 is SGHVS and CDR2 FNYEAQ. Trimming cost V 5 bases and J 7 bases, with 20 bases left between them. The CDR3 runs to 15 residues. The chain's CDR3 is CASSGNVRGGGEAFF. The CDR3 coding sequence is TGTGCCAGCAGCGGAAATGTGCGGGGCGGGGGTGAAGCTTTCTTT. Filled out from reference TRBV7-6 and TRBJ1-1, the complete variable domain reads GAGVSQSPRYKVTKRGQDVALRCDPISGHVSLYWYRQALGQGPEFLTYFNYEAQQDKSGLPNDRFSAERPEGSISTLTIQRTEQRDSAMYRCASSGNVRGGGEAFFGQGTRLTVV.

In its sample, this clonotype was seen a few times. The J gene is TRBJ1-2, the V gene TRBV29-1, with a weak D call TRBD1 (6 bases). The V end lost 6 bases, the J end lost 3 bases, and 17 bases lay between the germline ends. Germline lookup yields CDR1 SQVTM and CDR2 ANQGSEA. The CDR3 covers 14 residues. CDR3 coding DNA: TGCAGCGTCGCCGAACAGGGACCACACTATGGCTACACCTTC. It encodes CSVAEQGPHYGYTF.

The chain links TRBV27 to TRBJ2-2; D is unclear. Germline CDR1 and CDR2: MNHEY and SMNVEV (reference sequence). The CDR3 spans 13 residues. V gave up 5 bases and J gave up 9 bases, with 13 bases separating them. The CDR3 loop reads CASSPGSSRELFF. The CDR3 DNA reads TGTGCCAGCAGTCCCGGATCTAGTCGGGAGCTGTTTTTT.

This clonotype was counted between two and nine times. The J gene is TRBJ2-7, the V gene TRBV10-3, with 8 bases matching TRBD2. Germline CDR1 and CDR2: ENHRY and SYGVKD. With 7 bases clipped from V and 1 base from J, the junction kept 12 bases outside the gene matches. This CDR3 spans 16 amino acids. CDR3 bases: TGTGCCATCAATGCTAGGGGACTAGTCTGGTCCTACGAGCAGTACTTC. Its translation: CAINARGLVWSYEQYF.

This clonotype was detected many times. CDR3: CASRKGLGRDTEAFF. CDR3 DNA sequence: TGCGCCAGCAGGAAGGGTTTGGGGCGGGACACTGAAGCTTTCTTT. The chain recombines TRBV5-1 with TRBJ1-1; D perhaps matches TRBD1 (5 bases). CDR1 is SGHRS, CDR2 YFSETQ, per germline. CDR3 length equals 15 residues. Trimming cost V 5 bases and J 3 bases, with 17 bases left between them.

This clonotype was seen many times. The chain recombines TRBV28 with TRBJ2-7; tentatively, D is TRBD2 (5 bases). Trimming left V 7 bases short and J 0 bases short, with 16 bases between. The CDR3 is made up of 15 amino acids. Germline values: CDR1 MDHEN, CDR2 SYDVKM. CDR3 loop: CASTNPGVSSYEQYF. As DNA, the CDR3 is TGTGCCAGCACTAACCCCGGGGTTAGCTCCTACGAGCAGTACTTC. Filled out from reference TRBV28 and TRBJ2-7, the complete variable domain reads DVKVTQSSRYLVKRTGEKVFLECVQDMDHENMFWYRQDPGLGLRLIYFSYDVKMKEKGDIPEGYSVSREKKERFSLILESASTNQTSMYLCASTNPGVSSYEQYFGPGTRLTVT.

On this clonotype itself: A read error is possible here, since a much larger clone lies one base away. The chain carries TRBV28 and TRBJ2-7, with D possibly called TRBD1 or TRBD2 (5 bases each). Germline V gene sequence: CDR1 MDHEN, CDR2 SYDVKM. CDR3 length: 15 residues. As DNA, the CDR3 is TGTGCCGGCAGTTTACCTGCTGGGGACCGCTACGAGCAGTACTTC. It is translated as CAGSLPAGDRYEQYF.

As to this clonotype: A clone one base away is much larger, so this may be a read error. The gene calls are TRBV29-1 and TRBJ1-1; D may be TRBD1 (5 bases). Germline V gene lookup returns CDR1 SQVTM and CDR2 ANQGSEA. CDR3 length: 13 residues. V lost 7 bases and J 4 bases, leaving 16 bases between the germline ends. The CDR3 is CSGTGTVITEAFF. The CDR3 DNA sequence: TGCAGCGGGACCGGGACGGTGATCACTGAAGCTTTCTTT.

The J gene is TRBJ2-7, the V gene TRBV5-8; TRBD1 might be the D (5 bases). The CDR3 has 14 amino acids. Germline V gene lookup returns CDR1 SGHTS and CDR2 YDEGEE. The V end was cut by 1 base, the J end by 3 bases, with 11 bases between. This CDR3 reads CASSLYRSDYEQYF. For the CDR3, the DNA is TGTGCCAGCAGCTTGTACAGGAGCGACTACGAGCAGTACTTC.

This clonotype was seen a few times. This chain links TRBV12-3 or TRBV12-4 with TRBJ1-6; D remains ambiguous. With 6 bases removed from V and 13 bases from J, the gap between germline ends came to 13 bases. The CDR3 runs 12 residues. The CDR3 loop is CASSSLWQPLHF. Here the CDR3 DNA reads TGTGCCAGCAGCTCCCTTTGGCAGCCCCTCCACTTT.